One sample yielded the 29 T cell receptor beta chains listed below, sequenced in a study of shared clonotypes between healthy human individuals. Repertoires were generated with immunoSEQ multiplex PCR, while TCRdb's copy carries only in-frame clones and drops some. The table shows over 1.5 million clones, with around 98% occurring only once. Sample: naive CD4+ T cells sorted from blood. The subset denotes: CD45RA+ positively selected. Receptors originate from a young man in good health.

This clone showed up just once. The chain combines TRBV5-1 with TRBJ2-5, with D perhaps matching TRBD1 or TRBD2 (5 bases each). The V end lost 7 bases, the J end lost 4 bases, and 14 bases lay between the germline ends. The CDR3 loop spans 13 amino acids. Germline CDR1 SGHRS, CDR2 YFSETQ. The CDR3 reads CASVRGPGETQYF. CDR3 DNA: TGCGCCAGCGTCCGGGGCCCCGGAGAGACCCAGTACTTC.

The chain couples TRBV27 to TRBJ2-3, with D uncertain. V gave up 3 bases and J gave up 4 bases, with 8 bases separating them. This CDR3 comprises 13 residues. Germline CDR1 reads MNHEY; CDR2 reads SMNVEV (reference sequence). In DNA, the CDR3 is TGTGCCAGCAGTTTGTGGAACTCAGATACGCAGTATTTT. Its protein product is CASSLWNSDTQYF.

This chain uses TRBV29-1 with TRBJ1-3, with 8 bases identical to TRBD1. From germline, CDR1 is SQVTM and CDR2 ANQGSEA. Unmatched junction bases numbered 2, after V lost 6 bases and J lost 4 bases. The CDR3 runs to 12 residues. The CDR3 loop reads CSVRQGGNTIYF. The CDR3 nucleotides are TGCAGCGTGAGACAGGGGGGAAACACCATATATTTT.

This clone showed up just once. The V gene is TRBV28, the J gene TRBJ1-4; D gene uncertain. V lost 8 bases, J lost 0 bases, and 19 bases lay in between. This CDR3 comprises 17 residues. Germline V gene data show CDR1 as MDHEN and CDR2 as SYDVKM. CDR3 sequence (DNA): TGTGCCAGCTGTCGAAGGCGACTACTAGCAACTAATGAAAAACTGTTTTTT. Translated, it gives CASCRRRLLATNEKLFF.

The sample holds one count of this clone. This chain joins TRBV11-3 and TRBJ2-7; 13 bases line up with TRBD2. This CDR3 has 14 residues. The J segment lost 6 bases and the V segment lost 3 bases, leaving 2 bases of the junction unmatched. Germline V gives CDR1 SGHNT, CDR2 YENEEA. CDR3 DNA: TGTGCCAGCAGCTTCCGACTAGCGGGAGGCGAGCAGTACTTC. Its translation: CASSFRLAGGEQYF.

About this clone itself: Distinct nucleotide sequences in the sample also encode this CDR3. The chain combines TRBV5-1 with TRBJ2-7, with D uncertain. The germline CDR1 and CDR2 sequences are SGHRS and YFSETQ. This CDR3 is 13 amino acids long. V was trimmed by 0 bases and J by 0 bases, leaving 4 bases between them. The CDR3 DNA is TGCGCCAGCAGCTTGGGGAGCTCCTACGAGCAGTACTTC. Protein: CASSLGSSYEQYF.

CDR3 nucleotides: TGTGCCAGTAATTCCCGGGACACCGATAGCAATCAGCCCCAGCATTTT. This codes for CASNSRDTDSNQPQHF. The chain recombines TRBV19 with TRBJ1-5; possibly TRBD1 for D (6 bases). CDR1 and CDR2 (germline): LNHDA, SQIVND (reference sequence). This CDR3 region has 16 residues. V was cut by 7 bases and J by 0 bases, with 16 bases left in between.

The chain uses TRBV5-1 and TRBJ1-1; D not resolved. Germline V gives CDR1 SGHRS, CDR2 YFSETQ. V was clipped by 3 bases and J by 10 bases, with 16 bases between them. This CDR3 is built from 13 residues. The CDR3, as DNA: TGCGCCAGCAGCTCCCAAATCGACGCGGCAGCTTTCTTT. It encodes CASSSQIDAAAFF.

The chain joins TRBV5-1 to TRBJ2-3; TRBD2 matches at 15 bases. The J segment lost 1 base and the V segment lost 6 bases, leaving 9 bases of the junction unmatched. In germline, CDR1 is SGHRS, CDR2 YFSETQ. This CDR3 is built from 18 residues. CDR3: CASTGTSGRNLGTDTQYF. The CDR3 nucleotides read TGCGCCAGCACAGGGACTAGCGGGAGGAACCTAGGCACAGATACGCAGTATTTT.

The rearrangement uses TRBV28 and TRBJ1-3; D may be TRBD1 (5 bases). Germline V gives CDR1 MDHEN, CDR2 SYDVKM. This CDR3 is 16 amino acids long. Trimming left V 5 bases short and J 0 bases short, with 14 bases between. Here the CDR3 reads CASSPPGPLSGNTIYF. The CDR3 nucleotides read TGTGCCAGCAGTCCACCGGGACCTCTCTCTGGAAACACCATATATTTT.

The J gene is TRBJ2-1, the V gene TRBV10-1, with TRBD2 as a possible D gene (6 bases). The V and J ends lost 6 bases and 5 bases respectively, with 20 bases between them. CDR1 is WNHNN and CDR2 is SYGVQD in the germline V gene (reference sequence). The CDR3 extends over 16 amino acids. The CDR3 loop reads CASRPPPSAPHNEQFF. In nucleotides, the CDR3 is TGCGCCAGCAGACCCCCACCTAGCGCGCCCCACAATGAGCAGTTCTTC.

V usage is TRBV5-1 and J usage is TRBJ2-7; 9 bases match TRBD1. The V and J ends lost 4 bases and 1 base, in that order; junction bases with no gene match: 9. This CDR3 spans 16 amino acids. The V gene's germline CDR1 is SGHRS and CDR2 YFSETQ. The CDR3, as DNA: TGCGCCAGCAGCCTCAACGACAGGGGGAATTCCTACGAGCAGTACTTC. The encoded protein is CASSLNDRGNSYEQYF.

The CDR3 reads CASSVVLGNTGELFF. The DNA for the CDR3 is TGTGCCAGCAGCGTAGTTCTAGGAAACACCGGGGAGCTGTTTTTT. The chain employs TRBV9 and TRBJ2-2; D is ambiguous. This CDR3 has 15 residues. V shed 0 bases and J shed 2 bases, with 8 bases lying between them. CDR1 is SGDLS and CDR2 is YYNGEE in the germline V gene. Based on the CDR3 plus reference TRBV9 and TRBJ2-2, the full variable domain is DSGVTQTPKHLITATGQRVTLRCSPRSGDLSVYWYQQSLDQGLQFLIQYYNGEERAKGNILERFSAQQFPDLHSELNLSSLELGDSALYFCASSVVLGNTGELFFGEGSRLTVL.

V is TRBV5-6 and J is TRBJ1-5; TRBD1 matches 8 bases. Looked up from germline, CDR1 is SGHDT and CDR2 is YYEEEE. The V and J ends lost 0 bases and 2 bases, in that order; junction bases with no gene match: 7. CDR3 size: 17 residues. Written as DNA, the CDR3 is TGTGCCAGCAGCTTGGCCCCCGGACAGGGTGGCAATCAGCCCCAGCATTTT. This encodes CASSLAPGQGGNQPQHF.

This clone was detected once. V and J are TRBV11-2 and TRBJ2-5, with D possibly called TRBD1 or TRBD2 (5 bases each). V lost 3 bases, J lost 1 base, and 9 bases lay in between. Germline CDR1 SGHAT, CDR2 FQNNGV. The CDR3 extends over 14 amino acids. CDR3 residues: CASSFTGLQETQYF. The DNA of the CDR3 is TGTGCCAGCAGCTTTACAGGACTCCAAGAGACCCAGTACTTC.

The gene calls are TRBV5-4 and TRBJ2-4; 10 nucleotides line up with TRBD2. The V gene's germline CDR1 is SGHNT and CDR2 YYREEE (reference sequence). The V segment lost 0 bases and the J segment 9 bases; nucleotides outside the gene matches: 6. The CDR3 runs 15 residues. CDR3 protein: CASSLAGTSVVIQYF. In nucleotides, the CDR3 is TGTGCCAGCAGCTTGGCCGGGACTAGCGTAGTCATTCAGTACTTC. Filled out from reference TRBV5-4 and TRBJ2-4, the complete variable domain reads ETGVTQSPTHLIKTRGQQVTLRCSSQSGHNTVSWYQQALGQGPQFIFQYYREEENGRGNFPPRFSGLQFPNYSSELNVNALELDDSALYLCASSLAGTSVVIQYFGAGTRLSVL.

This chain uses TRBV7-8 with TRBJ2-2; 7 bases fit TRBD2. Trimming took 1 base from V and 4 from J; bases not matched to a gene: 6. Germline CDR1 and CDR2: SGHVS and FQNEAQ. The CDR3 totals 16 residues. The CDR3 bases are TGTGCCAGCAGCTTAGTTGGCGGGAGTGGCACCGGGGAGCTGTTTTTT. Translated: CASSLVGGSGTGELFF.

J is TRBJ1-1 and V is TRBV18; D might be TRBD1 (5 bases). Germline V gene lookup returns CDR1 KGHSH and CDR2 LQKENI. This CDR3 spans 14 amino acids. Trimming shortened V by 3 bases and J by 7 bases, and 15 bases separated the two germline ends. The DNA of the CDR3 is TGTGCCAGCTCACCTTTAGCCGGGGACGGTGAAGCTTTCTTT. It yields the protein CASSPLAGDGEAFF.

This rearrangement joins TRBV5-6 to TRBJ2-1; 7 bases are a match to TRBD1. V lost 5 bases to trimming and J lost 4 bases; unmatched junction nucleotides: 12. The germline V gene encodes CDR1 SGHDT and CDR2 YYEEEE. The CDR3 covers 16 residues. CDR3 sequence: CASRTTGAIEYNEQFF. The CDR3 bases are TGTGCCAGCAGAACTACAGGGGCGATAGAATACAATGAGCAGTTCTTC. Filled out from reference TRBV5-6 and TRBJ2-1, the complete variable domain reads DAGVTQSPTHLIKTRGQQVTLRCSPKSGHDTVSWYQQALGQGPQFIFQYYEEEERQRGNFPDRFSGHQFPNYSSELNVNALLLGDSALYLCASRTTGAIEYNEQFFGPGTRLTVL.

The chain uses TRBV7-2 and TRBJ2-5; D not resolved. The CDR3 has 12 amino acids. Per germline, CDR1 SGHTA and CDR2 FQGNSA. V shed 5 bases and J shed 4 bases, with 8 bases lying between them. Here the CDR3 reads CASSKPGETQYF. The DNA for the CDR3 is TGTGCCAGCAGCAAACCCGGAGAGACCCAGTACTTC.

V usage is TRBV11-3 and J usage is TRBJ2-2; 13 bases align to TRBD2. The CDR3 runs to 16 residues. The ends lost 5 bases at V and 5 bases at J; junction bases unmatched: 5. CDR1 is SGHNT and CDR2 is YENEEA in the germline V gene. CDR3 nucleotide sequence: TGTGCCAGCAGCCCCGGGACTAGCGGGAAAACCGGGGAGCTGTTTTTT. Residues: CASSPGTSGKTGELFF.

This chain links TRBV28 with TRBJ1-1, with 7 bases identical to TRBD1. Unmatched junction bases numbered 8, after V lost 8 bases and J lost 2 bases. This CDR3 is 14 amino acids long. Germline CDR1 reads MDHEN; CDR2 reads SYDVKM. Here the CDR3 DNA reads TGTGCCAGCGCTGGGCAGGGGGGAAACACTGAAGCTTTCTTT. Translation: CASAGQGGNTEAFF.

J is TRBJ2-3 and V is TRBV5-4; 7 bases match TRBD2. The CDR3 consists of 15 residues. Germline V lookup: CDR1 SGHNT, CDR2 YYREEE (reference sequence). V lost 3 bases, J lost 0 bases, and 4 bases stayed unmatched. This CDR3 reads CASSSAGESTDTQYF. The CDR3 region has the DNA TGTGCCAGCAGCTCGGCGGGAGAGAGCACAGATACGCAGTATTTT.

The CDR3 nucleotides read TGTGCCAGCAGTCGCGGGGTATCCTACGAGCAGTACTTC. Protein product: CASSRGVSYEQYF. This sequence joins TRBV7-6 and TRBJ2-7; possible D gene TRBD2, 6 bases. The V and J ends lost 6 bases and 1 base respectively, with 10 bases between them. CDR1 and CDR2 from the germline V gene are SGHVS and FNYEAQ. The CDR3 consists of 13 residues.

In the case of this clone: Mismatch with germline at one junction end may stem from a read error. The chain has TRBV5-4 and TRBJ2-7; a possible D gene is TRBD1 (5 bases). Germline lookup yields CDR1 SGHNT and CDR2 YYREEE (reference sequence). This CDR3 comprises 15 residues. The CDR3 here is CASSNPGRVSGQRDF. The CDR3 DNA reads TGTGCCAGCAGCAATCCCGGCAGGGTATCAGGACAACGGGACTTC. Full variable domain (rest looked up from reference TRBV5-4 and TRBJ2-7): ETGVTQSPTHLIKTRGQQVTLRCSSQSGHNTVSWYQQALGQGPQFIFQYYREEENGRGNFPPRFSGLQFPNYSSELNVNALELDDSALYLCASSNPGRVSGQRDFGPGTRLTVT.

V is TRBV6-5 and J is TRBJ2-2; 9 bases line up with TRBD1. This CDR3 has 15 residues. Looked up from germline, CDR1 is MNHEY and CDR2 is SVGAGI. V dropped 2 bases and J dropped 7; count of bases not matched to a gene: 5. The CDR3 protein is CASSYTGGNIGELFF. For the CDR3, the DNA is TGTGCCAGCAGTTACACAGGGGGCAATATCGGGGAGCTGTTTTTT.

The CDR3 is CASSFDRAPSEQYF. The DNA for the CDR3 is TGCGCCAGCAGCTTTGACAGGGCCCCCTCCGAGCAGTACTTC. The chain is built from TRBV5-1 and TRBJ2-7; 7 bases fit TRBD1. Germline V gene sequence: CDR1 SGHRS, CDR2 YFSETQ. The CDR3 totals 14 residues. Germline trimming cut 2 bases from V and 6 bases from J; bases unmatched to any gene: 8.

The chain links TRBV5-1 to TRBJ1-2; D is uncertain. Trimming removed 4 bases at V and 4 bases at J, with 14 bases between. The CDR3 loop spans 14 amino acids. In germline, CDR1 is SGHRS, CDR2 YFSETQ. CDR3 in amino acids: CASSRSPPSYGYTF. The CDR3, as DNA: TGCGCCAGCAGCCGGAGCCCTCCAAGCTATGGCTACACCTTC.

A single count supports this clone. The V call is TRBV5-5, the J call TRBJ2-3; perhaps TRBD1 as D (5 bases). CDR1 and CDR2 from the germline V gene are SGHKS and YYEKEE (reference sequence). The CDR3 length is 14 residues. V lost 2 bases to trimming and J lost 3 bases, with 10 bases between them. The CDR3, as DNA: TGTGCCAGCAGCTTACAGGAGTCTACAGATACGCAGTATTTT. This sequence encodes CASSLQESTDTQYF.